Sequencing of this T cell receptor (beta chain) was carried out in a study of blood T cell repertoires in COVID-19. The protocol was immunoSEQ multiplex PCR, while the TCRdb copy is restricted to in-frame clones and leaves out a portion. The sample has around 120,000 clones, about three quarters seen once. This CDR3 contains 13 residues. In germline, CDR1 is SQVTM, CDR2 ANQGSEA. V lost 5 bases to trimming and J lost 3 bases; unmatched junction nucleotides: 4. The rearrangement links TRBV29-1 to TRBJ2-7; TRBD1 aligns across 10 bases. The sample comprised peripheral blood. This TCR came from a man older than 75 with acute or convalescent COVID-19. This CDR3 reads CSVSRDRGYEQYF. The CDR3 DNA sequence: TGCAGCGTTTCCCGGGACAGGGGCTACGAGCAGTACTTC.